This T cell receptor beta chain was sequenced during a study of neurological immune-mediated disorders. There are many counts of this clonotype. Its matching antigen is unknown. A single record per CDR3 protein comes from TCRdb applying MiXCR to the 5' RACE reads. The table has approximately 86,000 distinct CDR3 sequences, around 2.6% seen once. Overall study findings and caveats: Clinical and MRI features did not associate with the cluster found in multiple sclerosis patients. The greatest TCR clonal expansion appeared in HTLV-1-associated myelopathy and the smallest, falling below healthy controls, in multiple sclerosis.

The V end lost 6 bases, the J end lost 9 bases, and 15 bases lay between the germline ends. Germline V gene data show CDR1 as SQVTM and CDR2 as ANQGSEA. This CDR3 comprises 12 residues. This rearrangement joins TRBV29-1 to TRBJ1-5; tentative D call: TRBD1 (6 bases). The clonotype was recovered from a woman aged 30 to 39 with multiple sclerosis. The sequenced sample was PBMCs. In DNA, the CDR3 is TGCAGCGTCCGGGACAACAAAGGGCCCCAGCATTTT. As protein: CSVRDNKGPQHF.